The 14 T cell receptor beta chains presented below share a single source sample, sequenced in a study of T-cell reconstitution after alpha-beta-depleted transplantation in children. The TCRbeta library incorporated unique molecular identifiers. TCRdb recomputed calls from the PCR reads with MiXCR, one row per CDR3 protein. The sample records approximately 800,000 distinct CDR3 sequences, around 17% being singletons. Sequences were derived from PBMCs, mostly from graft donor cells, sampled 360 days after TCRalphabeta/CD19-depleted stem cell transplant. These receptors were obtained from a male patient younger than 18 who had a stem cell transplant for acute lymphoblastic leukemia, so the T cells may come from the graft donor.

The chain carries TRBV6-2 or TRBV6-3 and TRBJ2-7; 9 bases fit TRBD2. This CDR3 spans 15 amino acids. Germline V gene lookup returns CDR1 MNHEY and CDR2 SVGEGT. V shed 6 bases, J shed 3 bases, and the junction held 9 bases outside the gene matches. CDR3 sequence (DNA): TGTGCCAGCAGACCCCTTAGCGGGAGACTCTACGAGCAGTACTTC. Amino acid sequence: CASRPLSGRLYEQYF.

This clonotype came up many times. The chain combines TRBV12-3 or TRBV12-4 with TRBJ2-7; 11 nucleotides match TRBD1. The CDR3 loop spans 15 amino acids. The J segment lost 1 base and the V segment lost 1 base, leaving 0 bases of the junction unmatched. For the CDR3, the DNA is TGTGCCAGCAGTTTAGGGGACAGGGGGTCCTACGAGCAGTACTTC. The encoded protein is CASSLGDRGSYEQYF.

This clonotype was counted many times. The rearrangement uses TRBV12-3 or TRBV12-4 and TRBJ1-1, with D perhaps matching TRBD1 (6 bases). CDR3 length: 13 residues. The germline V and J ends were trimmed by 5 bases and 8 bases, with 15 bases remaining between them. In DNA form, the CDR3 reads TGTGCCAGCAGTCATACCGGACAGCCGGAAGCTTTCTTT. This gives the protein CASSHTGQPEAFF.

This clonotype was seen a few times. The rearrangement links TRBV20-1 to TRBJ2-1; 10 positions agree with TRBD2. V dropped 0 bases and J dropped 3; count of bases not matched to a gene: 5. The length of the CDR3 is 16 residues. Germline V gene data show CDR1 as DFQATT and CDR2 as SNEGSKA (reference sequence). The CDR3 coding sequence is TGCAGTGCTAGAGAAACGGGACTAGCGAACTACAATGAGCAGTTCTTC. Amino acids: CSARETGLANYNEQFF.

There are a few counts of this clonotype. The V and J genes are TRBV7-3 and TRBJ2-1, with TRBD2 matching 12 bases. V shed 6 bases, J shed 10 bases, and the junction held 10 bases outside the gene matches. The CDR3 is 15 amino acids. Germline V gene sequence: CDR1 SGHTA, CDR2 FQGTGA. The CDR3 bases are TGTGCCAGCAGTCCGACTAGCGGGAGTAAGTCCGAGCAGTTCTTC. Its protein product is CASSPTSGSKSEQFF.

The chain employs TRBV15 and TRBJ2-7, with D possibly TRBD2 on 5 matching bases. V dropped 1 base and J dropped 3 bases, with 13 bases sitting between them. The CDR3 sequence is 15 residues long. Per the germline V gene, CDR1 is LNHNV and CDR2 is YYDKDF (reference sequence). This CDR3 reads CATSRGHSRDYEQYF. CDR3 nucleotide sequence: TGTGCCACCAGCAGAGGCCATAGCCGGGACTACGAGCAGTACTTC.

This clonotype was detected only a few times. The chain uses TRBV5-1 and TRBJ2-1; 9 bases are a match to TRBD2. The trim removed 5 bases at V and 7 bases at J, leaving 7 bases unmatched. Germline CDR1 is SGHRS and CDR2 is YFSETQ. The CDR3 consists of 14 residues. The CDR3 here is CASRVAGDFNEQFF. CDR3 nucleotides: TGCGCCAGCAGAGTAGCGGGGGACTTTAATGAGCAGTTCTTC.

This clonotype was found a few times. This chain joins TRBV5-1 and TRBJ1-1, with 8 bases that match TRBD1. Germline trimming cut 4 bases from V and 11 bases from J; bases unmatched to any gene: 13. There are 14 residues in the CDR3. Germline assignment: CDR1 SGHRS and CDR2 YFSETQ. CDR3 sequence: CASSVKQGENRAFF. CDR3 DNA sequence: TGCGCCAGCAGCGTCAAACAGGGGGAAAACCGGGCTTTCTTT.

The rearrangement joins TRBV12-3 or TRBV12-4 to TRBJ2-3, with D possibly TRBD1 on 6 matching bases. The V gene lost 5 bases and the J gene lost 4 bases, with 13 bases spanning the gap. This CDR3 has 14 amino acids. The CDR3 sequence: CASSLKGDADTQYF. The CDR3 region has the DNA TGTGCCAGCAGTCTCAAGGGGGACGCAGATACGCAGTATTTT.

This clonotype was seen only a few times. The rearrangement links TRBV11-1 to TRBJ2-1, with 12 bases that match TRBD2. The junction had 3 bases not matched to a gene; V was cut back by 0 bases and J by 6 bases. Per germline, CDR1 SGHAT and CDR2 FQDESV (reference sequence). This CDR3 spans 16 amino acids. CDR3 nucleotides: TGTGCCAGCAGCTTAGCACAACTAGCGGGAGGCAATGAGCAGTTCTTC. Protein product: CASSLAQLAGGNEQFF.

This rearrangement joins TRBV7-9 to TRBJ2-7; 8 nucleotides match TRBD1. J gave up 3 bases and V 5 bases, and 6 bases lay outside the gene matches. The germline gives CDR1 SEHNR, CDR2 FQNEAQ (reference sequence). This CDR3 region has 14 residues. CDR3 region: CASSVTGGFYEQYF. The DNA of the CDR3 is TGTGCCAGCAGCGTAACAGGGGGTTTCTACGAGCAGTACTTC.

The sample holds a few counts of this clonotype. The chain carries TRBV10-2 and TRBJ1-5; 8 nucleotides align to TRBD1. Trimming at V came to 0 bases and at J to 3 bases, leaving 7 bases not matched to a gene. Germline-derived CDR1 and CDR2 are WSHSY and SAAADI. This CDR3 has 17 amino acids. The CDR3 DNA sequence: TGCGCCAGCAGTGAGTCAAACAGGGGGAGCTTCAATCAGCCCCAGCATTTT. Its protein product is CASSESNRGSFNQPQHF.

This clonotype was detected many times. The genes are TRBV12-3 or TRBV12-4 and TRBJ2-5; D gene uncertain. CDR3 length: 13 residues. Deletions cut 6 bases from V and 5 bases from J, with 13 bases between. Here the CDR3 reads CASSKNNGETQYF. CDR3 DNA sequence: TGTGCCAGCAGCAAAAACAATGGGGAGACCCAGTACTTC.

This CDR3 reads CATSDSGVTEAFF. CDR3 DNA sequence: TGTGCCACCAGTGATAGCGGGGTAACTGAAGCTTTCTTT. The chain is built from TRBV24-1 and TRBJ1-1; no reliable D call. V gave up 3 bases and J gave up 5 bases, with 9 bases separating them. The length of the CDR3 is 13 residues. Germline V gives CDR1 KGHDR, CDR2 SFDVKD.